Listed here are 14 T cell receptor beta chains from one sample, sequenced in a study of T cell responses to AZD1222 COVID-19 vaccine. The protocol was immunoSEQ multiplex PCR, while the TCRdb copy is restricted to in-frame clones and leaves out a portion. This table holds 100,000 to 150,000 clones, around 87% found once. The sample in question was peripheral blood, obtained on day 0 of AZD1222 vaccination. Receptor source: an adult in good health.

The genes are TRBV19 and TRBJ2-7; tentative D call: TRBD1 (5 bases). Trimming took 3 bases from V and 5 from J, leaving 11 bases between them. This CDR3 comprises 13 residues. The V gene's germline CDR1 is LNHDA and CDR2 SQIVND (reference sequence). The DNA for the CDR3 is TGTGCCAGTAGTATCTTGCCCAGGGACGAGCAGTACTTC. Its translation: CASSILPRDEQYF.

The chain uses TRBV5-1 and TRBJ2-3; 7 bases align to TRBD2. The CDR3 covers 15 residues. The V and J ends lost 2 bases and 1 base, in that order; junction bases with no gene match: 4. Germline CDR1 and CDR2: SGHRS and YFSETQ. DNA of the CDR3: TGCGCCAGCAGCTTCCAAGCGGGGCGCACAGATACGCAGTATTTT. Its protein is CASSFQAGRTDTQYF.

V is TRBV2 and J is TRBJ2-7, with TRBD1 matching 8 bases. CDR3 length: 13 amino acids. Germline CDR1 SNHLY, CDR2 FYNNEI. V lost 6 bases to trimming and J lost 3 bases; unmatched junction nucleotides: 4. CDR3 region: CASRGTGGYEQYF. In nucleotides, the CDR3 is TGTGCCAGCAGAGGGACAGGTGGCTACGAGCAGTACTTC.

The chain combines TRBV27 with TRBJ2-7; TRBD1 matches at 9 bases. With V trimmed by 5 bases and J by 0 bases, 5 bases remained unmatched. Germline values: CDR1 MNHEY, CDR2 SMNVEV (reference sequence). The CDR3 is 15 residues long. This CDR3 reads CASSRGTGLSYEQYF. CDR3 DNA: TGTGCCAGCAGTAGGGGGACAGGGCTCTCCTACGAGCAGTACTTC.

The gene calls are TRBV7-9 and TRBJ2-1; D might be TRBD2 (6 bases). Trimming shortened V by 8 bases and J by 2 bases, and 13 bases separated the two germline ends. The germline CDR1 and CDR2 sequences are SEHNR and FQNEAQ (reference sequence). The CDR3 totals 14 residues. CDR3 nucleotides: TGTGCCAGCGGGGGACTTAATGCCTACAATGAGCAGTTCTTC. Its protein product is CASGGLNAYNEQFF.

By share, this clone ranks as medium-sized (0.01 to 0.1%). The chain carries TRBV5-6 and TRBJ1-2; TRBD1 might be the D (6 bases). The V and J ends lost 4 bases and 12 bases respectively, with 16 bases between them. The CDR3 spans 12 residues. In germline, CDR1 is SGHDT, CDR2 YYEEEE. As DNA, the CDR3 is TGTGCCAGCAGCACACATACAGGGAGACACACCTTC. Encoded protein: CASSTHTGRHTF.

CDR3: CASSPGTGGNTGELFF. The CDR3, as DNA: TGTGCCAGCAGCCCAGGGACAGGTGGGAACACCGGGGAGCTGTTTTTT. The chain joins TRBV7-3 to TRBJ2-2; 8 nucleotides align to TRBD1. Unmatched junction bases numbered 6, after V lost 5 bases and J lost 1 base. There are 16 residues in the CDR3. Per germline, CDR1 SGHTA and CDR2 FQGTGA.

This clone has a handful of counts. This chain connects TRBV7-3 to TRBJ2-5; 7 nucleotides line up with TRBD2. The germline V gene encodes CDR1 SGHTA and CDR2 FQGTGA. CDR3 length equals 15 residues. V shed 1 base, J shed 5 bases, and the junction held 7 bases outside the gene matches. The CDR3 protein is CASSLSGGAWETQYF. For the CDR3, the DNA is TGTGCCAGCAGCTTAAGCGGGGGTGCATGGGAGACCCAGTACTTC.

This clone was seen only a few times. The J gene is TRBJ1-1, the V gene TRBV27; no definite D call. Germline V lookup: CDR1 MNHEY, CDR2 SMNVEV (reference sequence). Trimming cost V 0 bases and J 0 bases, with 8 bases left between them. This CDR3 has 15 amino acids. The CDR3 spells CASSLSPRVNTEAFF. CDR3 in DNA: TGTGCCAGCAGTTTATCCCCGAGGGTGAACACTGAAGCTTTCTTT.

The rearrangement links TRBV2 to TRBJ1-1; tentative D call: TRBD1 (5 bases). Deletions cut 5 bases from V and 8 bases from J, with 15 bases between. This CDR3 is 13 amino acids long. The germline V gene has CDR1 SNHLY and CDR2 FYNNEI. The CDR3 DNA reads as TGTGCCAGCAGTCCGGTCGTTGAGGGGGAAGCTTTCTTT. Amino acid sequence: CASSPVVEGEAFF.

This chain joins TRBV7-9 and TRBJ2-7, with TRBD2 matching over 8 bases. V trimming: 5 bases; J trimming: 2 bases; junction bases outside the gene matches: 11. The CDR3 length is 16 residues. CDR1 and CDR2 from the germline V gene are SEHNR and FQNEAQ (reference sequence). The CDR3: CASSPTYGRGAYEQYF. The CDR3 DNA follows: TGTGCCAGCAGCCCAACCTACGGGCGGGGGGCCTACGAGCAGTACTTC. Full variable domain (remainder filled in from reference TRBV7-9 and TRBJ2-7): DTGVSQNPRHKITKRGQNVTFRCDPISEHNRLYWYRQTLGQGPEFLTYFQNEAQLEKSRLLSDRFSAERPKGSFSTLEIQRTEQGDSAMYLCASSPTYGRGAYEQYFGPGTRLTVT.

The chain joins TRBV3-1 (or the pseudogene TRBV3-2) to TRBJ1-1; 11 bases are shared with TRBD1. The V segment lost 1 base and the J segment 6 bases; nucleotides outside the gene matches: 1. CDR1 and CDR2 from the germline V gene are LGHDT and YNNKEL (reference sequence). The CDR3 consists of 14 residues. The CDR3, as DNA: TGTGCCAGCAGCCAAGTGGGACAGGGGGCTGAAGCTTTCTTT. Protein sequence: CASSQVGQGAEAFF.

The V call is TRBV28, the J call TRBJ1-5; D is possibly TRBD1 (6 bases). Trimming shortened V by 6 bases and J by 5 bases, and 11 bases separated the two germline ends. The CDR3 totals 13 residues. CDR1 is MDHEN, CDR2 SYDVKM, per germline. The CDR3 nucleotides are TGTGCCAGCAGACCGACAGGCTATCAGCCCCAGCATTTT. It is translated as CASRPTGYQPQHF.

This clone has only one observation. The chain uses TRBV7-2 and TRBJ1-5; a possible D gene is TRBD1 (5 bases). CDR1 and CDR2 (germline): SGHTA, FQGNSA. The CDR3 totals 13 residues. Trimming pared 5 bases from V and 4 bases from J, leaving 9 bases between. CDR3 loop: CASSLDRNQPQHF. CDR3 DNA sequence: TGTGCCAGCAGCCTAGACAGAAATCAGCCCCAGCATTTT. Full variable domain (remainder filled in from reference TRBV7-2 and TRBJ1-5): GAGVSQSPSNKVTEKGKDVELRCDPISGHTALYWYRQSLGQGLEFLIYFQGNSAPDKSGLPSDRFSAERTGGSVSTLTIQRTQQEDSAVYLCASSLDRNQPQHFGDGTRLSIL.